The source of this T cell receptor (beta chain) is a study of T-cell reconstitution after alpha-beta-depleted transplantation in children. Broader study findings: A year had passed since transplant, and T-cell counts and diversity by then came mostly from newly produced T cells. Expanded graft clones, several hundred of them, were reportedly the source of alpha-beta T cells about two months after transplant. The study traced high day-60 TCRbeta diversity in some patients to surviving recipient T cells and thymic progenitors.

This clonotype was observed a handful of times. Antigen unknown. Unique molecular identifiers featured in how the TCRbeta library was prepared. Each CDR3 protein gets one entry after TCRdb re-called the PCR reads with MiXCR. The sample has about 590,000 distinct CDR3 sequences; 13% are singletons. The sequence was obtained from a male patient aged 5 to 17 who had a stem cell transplant for acute myeloid leukemia, so the T cells may come from the graft donor. The sample in question was PBMCs, mostly from graft donor cells, obtained 360 days after TCRalphabeta/CD19-depleted stem cell transplant.

For the CDR3, the DNA is TGTGCCACCAGTATACTCACACGGAGCACAGATACGCAGTATTTT. Translated: CATSILTRSTDTQYF. The chain carries TRBV15 and TRBJ2-3, with D hard to call. Germline values: CDR1 LNHNV, CDR2 YYDKDF (reference sequence). This CDR3 contains 15 residues. The V end was cut by 6 bases, the J end by 0 bases, with 13 bases between.